This TCR beta chain originates from a study of blood T cell repertoires in COVID-19. Across the whole study: Sources were T cells, B-cell-depleted T cells, or PBMCs; the material itself was cDNA or gDNA.

Authors' processing steps: By means of reference gene primer amplification, nucleated cell counts were estimated. Sequencing used immunoSEQ multiplex PCR; TCRdb keeps in-frame clones, though not all of them. That table is the source of V, J and clone size, and D and trimming were worked out from the DNA. The data contain about 160,000 clones, approximately 85% of them singletons. Germline V CDR1 and CDR2: SGHNT, YYREEE (reference sequence). The CDR3 is 12 amino acids. V was trimmed by 4 bases and J by 6 bases, leaving 9 bases between them. The chain recombines TRBV5-4 with TRBJ2-3; no firm D call. Sequencing was carried out using peripheral blood. The source of this sequence is a man aged 35-49 years with acute or convalescent COVID-19. The CDR3 spells CASSGDGDTQYF. The DNA for the CDR3 is TGTGCCAGCAGCGGTGACGGGGATACGCAGTATTTT.